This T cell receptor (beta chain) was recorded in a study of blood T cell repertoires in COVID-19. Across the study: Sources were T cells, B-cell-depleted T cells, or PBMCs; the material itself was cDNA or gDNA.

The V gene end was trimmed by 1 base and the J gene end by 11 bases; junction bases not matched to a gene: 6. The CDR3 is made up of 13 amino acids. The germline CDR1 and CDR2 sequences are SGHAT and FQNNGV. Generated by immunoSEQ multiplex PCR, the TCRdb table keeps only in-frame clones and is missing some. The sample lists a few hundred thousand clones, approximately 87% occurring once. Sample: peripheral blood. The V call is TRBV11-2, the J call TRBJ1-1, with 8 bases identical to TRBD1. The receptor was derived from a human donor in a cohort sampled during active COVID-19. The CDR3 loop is CASSLGRGRGAFF. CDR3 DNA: TGTGCCAGCAGCTTAGGCAGGGGGCGCGGGGCTTTCTTT.